This TCR beta chain is from a study of cytomegalovirus exposure and HLA in healthy donors. Study-level results: 87-base-pair reads could not separate some V segments, including TRBV6-2 and TRBV6-3. In most subjects, TCR beta sequences reportedly gave accurate predictions of HLA-A and HLA-B alleles.

A multiplex PCR was run with 60 Vbeta primers and 13 Jbeta primers. Source study methods: Tens of millions of unique TCR beta chains, around 10 million of them shared, were counted by a later analysis. The table came from immunoSEQ multiplex PCR; TCRdb's copy has only in-frame clones and leaves some out. Clone size and V and J calls were adopted from that table, with D and trimming inferred from the DNA. Of about 130,000 clones in the sample, roughly three quarters were seen once. Germline lookup yields CDR1 MNHEY and CDR2 SMNVEV (reference sequence). This CDR3 has 16 residues. V dropped 2 bases and J dropped 8; count of bases not matched to a gene: 10. Concerning this clone: Its specificity is unknown.

This sequence originates from a man aged 25-45 years in good health and CMV-seronegative. The chain links TRBV27 to TRBJ1-4; 8 nucleotides agree with TRBD1. Sequencing used PBMCs. CDR3 sequence reads: CASSLLVGTGVEKLFF. The CDR3 DNA reads TGTGCCAGCAGTTTACTGGTTGGGACAGGTGTCGAAAAACTGTTTTTT.